Listed below are T cell receptor beta chains from one sample, sequenced in a study of shared clonotypes between healthy human individuals. Method: immunoSEQ multiplex PCR; TCRdb's copy keeps in-frame clones and lacks some. Seen here are about 2 million clones, roughly 95% observed once, and the top ten hold roughly 1%. The sequencing input was naive CD8+ T cells sorted from blood. These receptors were taken from a man younger than 35 in good health. CDR3s include the opening cysteine and the closing phenylalanine or tryptophan. A D gene is named only where the DNA matches it firmly. Clone size is stated in some rows and not others, as once, few, many or a class when expanded.

abundance	d_gene	v_gene	j_gene	CDR3aa	CDR3nt
NA	NA	TRBV19	TRBJ2-3	CASRWGGSVTDTQYF	TGTGCCAGCCGGTGGGGGGGCTCCGTCACAGATACGCAGTATTTT
NA	NA	TRBV5-4	TRBJ1-2	CASSLAGDGNGYTF	TGTGCCAGCAGCTTAGCAGGGGATGGAAATGGCTACACCTTC
NA	NA	TRBV10-2	TRBJ2-3	CASSEIRYLTDTQYF	TGCGCCAGCAGTGAAATCAGATATCTCACAGATACGCAGTATTTT
NA	NA	TRBV11-2	TRBJ2-1	CASTEGPNEQFF	TGTGCCAGCACCGAAGGTCCAAATGAGCAGTTCTTC
NA	NA	TRBV6-6	TRBJ2-5	CASKFLAGQETQYF	TGTGCCAGTAAATTTCTAGCCGGCCAAGAGACCCAGTACTTC
NA	NA	TRBV28	TRBJ1-5	CASSFTDSSNQPQHF	TGTGCCAGCAGTTTTACGGACAGTAGCAATCAGCCCCAGCATTTT
once	TRBD1	TRBV19	TRBJ1-1	CASSIGQDLAEAFF	TGTGCCAGTAGTATCGGACAGGACCTGGCTGAAGCTTTCTTT
NA	NA	TRBV7-9	TRBJ2-7	CASSPPSYEQYF	TGTGCCAGCAGCCCCCCTTCCTACGAGCAGTACTTC
NA	NA	TRBV27	TRBJ2-1	CASSLGPLNEQFF	TGTGCCAGCAGTTTAGGCCCTCTCAATGAGCAGTTCTTC
NA	NA	TRBV25-1	TRBJ1-4	CASSVRGELFF	TGTGCCAGCAGTGTCCGGGGGGAACTGTTTTTT
NA	NA	TRBV2	TRBJ1-1	CASSDPWGNTEAFF	TGTGCCAGCAGTGATCCTTGGGGGAACACTGAAGCTTTCTTT
NA	NA	TRBV5-1	TRBJ2-7	CASSLAHTESYEQYF	TGCGCCAGCAGCTTGGCGCATACAGAGTCCTACGAGCAGTACTTC
NA	TRBD2	TRBV13	TRBJ2-7	CASSPLGLAGSYEQYF	TGTGCCAGCAGCCCACTGGGACTAGCGGGGTCCTACGAGCAGTACTTC
NA	NA	TRBV7-9	TRBJ1-5	CASSFSEGYQPQHF	TGTGCCAGCAGCTTTTCGGAGGGGTATCAGCCCCAGCATTTT
NA	NA	TRBV6-1	TRBJ2-1	CASSEELAAYNEQFF	TGTGCCAGCAGTGAGGAGCTAGCTGCGTACAATGAGCAGTTCTTC
NA	NA	TRBV9	TRBJ1-1	CASSPVVRGNTEAFF	TGTGCCAGCAGCCCCGTTGTGAGGGGAAACACTGAAGCTTTCTTT
NA	TRBD2	TRBV7-9	TRBJ2-7	CASSPGGEQYF	TGTGCCAGCAGCCCCGGGGGGGAGCAGTACTTC
NA	TRBD1	TRBV7-6	TRBJ1-3	CASSPGTGQAIYF	TGTGCCAGCAGCCCCGGGACAGGGCAGGCCATATATTTT
NA	NA	TRBV2	TRBJ1-4	CASRESGANEKLFF	TGTGCCAGCAGAGAGTCCGGGGCTAATGAAAAACTGTTTTTT
NA	NA	TRBV5-8	TRBJ2-2	CASTFLAKDTGELFF	TGTGCCAGCACCTTCTTGGCCAAAGACACCGGGGAGCTGTTTTTT
NA	NA	TRBV23-1	TRBJ1-1	CASSRDSRNTEAFF	TGCGCCAGCAGTCGCGACTCCAGGAACACTGAAGCTTTCTTT
NA	NA	TRBV4-1	TRBJ2-2	CASSQVTGGGSGELFF	TGCGCCAGCAGCCAAGTTACAGGGGGGGGTTCCGGGGAGCTGTTTTTT
NA	TRBD2	TRBV5-1	TRBJ2-1	CASSLGGSSYEQFF	TGCGCCAGCAGCTTGGGCGGGAGTAGCTATGAGCAGTTCTTC
NA	TRBD1	TRBV25-1	TRBJ1-1	CASSKTTGGFTEAFF	TGTGCCAGCAGTAAGACGACAGGGGGCTTTACTGAAGCTTTCTTT
few	NA	TRBV2	TRBJ1-1	CASRDRAGTEAFF	TGTGCCAGCAGGGACAGAGCAGGGACTGAAGCTTTCTTT
NA	NA	TRBV29-1	TRBJ2-1	CSVESVTDSYNEQFF	TGCAGCGTTGAATCGGTCACCGACTCCTACAATGAGCAGTTCTTC
NA	TRBD2	TRBV27	TRBJ2-1	CASCQWSGRARNEQFF	TGTGCCAGCTGTCAGTGGAGCGGGAGGGCCCGCAATGAGCAGTTCTTC
NA	NA	TRBV19	TRBJ2-3	CASSLLPSTDTQYF	TGTGCCAGTAGCCTTCTACCCAGCACAGATACGCAGTATTTT
NA	NA	TRBV5-1	TRBJ2-7	CASSLVGALGGDEQYF	TGCGCCAGCAGCTTGGTCGGCGCACTGGGGGGTGACGAGCAGTACTTC
NA	NA	TRBV4-1	TRBJ1-2	CASSQDGGVIKPYGYTF	TGCGCCAGCAGCCAAGATGGGGGGGTTATAAAACCCTATGGCTACACCTTC
NA	NA	TRBV29-1	TRBJ2-7	CSVEEQGSYEQYF	TGCAGCGTTGAGGAACAGGGCTCCTACGAGCAGTACTTC
NA	NA	TRBV15	TRBJ2-7	CATSSSSYEQYF	TGTGCCACCAGCAGCAGCTCCTACGAGCAGTACTTC
NA	NA	TRBV2	TRBJ2-3	CASREDPLSQDTQYF	TGTGCCAGCAGGGAAGATCCTCTCTCACAAGATACGCAGTATTTT
NA	NA	TRBV2	TRBJ2-2	CASIWDSNTGELFF	TGTGCCAGCATATGGGATTCGAACACCGGGGAGCTGTTTTTT
NA	TRBD2	TRBV7-9	TRBJ2-1	CASSLVGTSNEQFF	TGTGCCAGCAGCTTAGTAGGGACTAGTAATGAGCAGTTCTTC
NA	NA	TRBV30	TRBJ1-3	CAWSALQQGLDGNTIYF	TGTGCCTGGAGCGCACTACAGCAGGGACTTGATGGAAACACCATATATTTT
NA	NA	TRBV28	TRBJ1-5	CASSFPEGNQPQHF	TGTGCCAGCAGTTTTCCCGAGGGCAATCAGCCCCAGCATTTT
NA	NA	TRBV10-3	TRBJ2-1	CAISDGDYNEQFF	TGTGCCATCTCCGACGGGGATTACAATGAGCAGTTCTTC
NA	TRBD2	TRBV2	TRBJ2-7	CASKWGRGPSYEQYF	TGTGCCAGCAAATGGGGGAGGGGACCCTCCTACGAGCAGTACTTC
NA	NA	TRBV2	TRBJ2-1	CASSFRDGYNEQFF	TGTGCCAGCAGTTTCCGGGACGGATACAATGAGCAGTTCTTC
NA	NA	TRBV21-1	TRBJ2-7	CASSNQTELYEQYF	TGTGCCAGCAGCAACCAAACGGAACTCTACGAGCAGTACTTC
NA	NA	TRBV5-6	TRBJ2-2	CASSWSISGELFF	TGTGCCAGCAGCTGGTCTATCTCCGGGGAGCTGTTTTTT
NA	TRBD2	TRBV4-1	TRBJ2-7	CASSPGLASSYEQYF	TGCGCCAGCAGCCCGGGACTAGCTAGTTCCTACGAGCAGTACTTC
NA	TRBD2	TRBV5-6	TRBJ2-5	CASSLAYAGGLGETQYF	TGTGCCAGCAGCTTGGCTTATGCGGGGGGGCTCGGAGAGACCCAGTACTTC
NA	TRBD1	TRBV6-5	TRBJ1-3	CASSSGTGFFGNTIYF	TGTGCCAGCAGTTCCGGGACAGGGTTTTTTGGAAACACCATATATTTT